In this sample, the clone carrying this TCR beta chain turned up a few times. Its antigen is as yet unknown. Amplified TCR beta CDR3 regions derived from RNA transcripts. The HTBI primer set was used in a first-round RT-PCR of the TCR CDR3. One entry per CDR3 protein results from TCRdb running MiXCR on the multiplex PCR reads. The sample has 300,000 to 450,000 distinct CDR3 sequences, roughly 14% seen once. The sample belongs to a study of T cells in Graves' hyperthyroidism and ophthalmopathy. Findings of the study overall: Peripheral blood also featured most of the thyroid clonotypes expanded above 0.001.

The V and J ends lost 5 bases and 7 bases respectively, with 14 bases between them. The CDR3 is 13 amino acids. CDR1 and CDR2 (germline): MNHEY, SVGEGT. The PBMCs had their origin in around 10 ml of fresh peripheral blood. The V gene is TRBV6-2 or TRBV6-3, the J gene TRBJ2-5, with a tentative D call TRBD1 (5 bases). Sample: blood. The source is a woman younger than 30 with Graves' hyperthyroidism that later progressed to Graves' ophthalmopathy. The CDR3 DNA is TGTGCCAGCAGTACACAGGCGCCGGGGACCCAGTACTTC. This translates into CASSTQAPGTQYF.